The 14 T cell receptor beta chains below were found in one sample sequenced in a study of blood T cell repertoires in COVID-19. Only in-frame clones appear in the TCRdb table, and some are missing; sequencing was by immunoSEQ multiplex PCR. The table has about 360,000 clones, 75% to 90% seen once. The specimen sequenced was peripheral blood. These TCRs come from an older woman with COVID-19, enrolled during active disease.

This clone was picked up a small number of times. The chain employs TRBV27 and TRBJ1-5, with D perhaps matching TRBD1 (6 bases). The V end was cut by 6 bases, the J end by 2 bases, with 8 bases between. The CDR3 contains 13 residues. Germline lookup yields CDR1 MNHEY and CDR2 SMNVEV (reference sequence). The CDR3 nucleotides read TGTGCCAGCAGACAGGGTGGCAATCAGCCCCAGCATTTT. Translation gives CASRQGGNQPQHF.

The chain uses TRBV27 and TRBJ2-1; 14 bases fit TRBD2. With 2 bases clipped from V and 4 bases from J, the junction kept 7 bases outside the gene matches. This CDR3 region has 18 residues. CDR1 and CDR2 (germline): MNHEY, SMNVEV (reference sequence). CDR3 sequence reads: CASSLHGLAGGYYNEQFF. The CDR3 DNA sequence: TGTGCCAGCAGTTTACACGGACTAGCGGGGGGCTATTACAATGAGCAGTTCTTC.

The rearrangement links TRBV11-3 to TRBJ2-3; possible D gene TRBD1, 5 bases. Germline CDR1 is SGHNT and CDR2 is YENEEA. This CDR3 spans 17 amino acids. V dropped 0 bases and J dropped 1 base, with 14 bases sitting between them. The CDR3 DNA sequence: TGTGCCAGCAGCTTAGATACCCATACAGGTCGCACAGATACGCAGTATTTT. This encodes CASSLDTHTGRTDTQYF. Complete variable domain (other parts from reference TRBV11-3 and TRBJ2-3): EAGVVQSPRYKIIEKKQPVAFWCNPISGHNTLYWYLQNLGQGPELLIRYENEEAVDDSQLPKDRFSAERLKGVDSTLKIQPAELGDSAVYLCASSLDTHTGRTDTQYFGPGTRLTVL.

This clone has just one count. DNA of the CDR3: TGTGCCAGCAGCTTAATCCGAGATAATTCACCCCTCCACTTT. This sequence encodes CASSLIRDNSPLHF. The rearrangement joins TRBV7-8 to TRBJ1-6; no clear D gene. V lost 2 bases, J lost 5 bases, and 7 bases lay in between. Germline V CDR1 and CDR2: SGHVS, FQNEAQ. The CDR3 spans 14 residues.

The chain links TRBV28 to TRBJ1-2, with 7 nucleotides matching TRBD1. With 4 bases clipped from V and 2 bases from J, the junction kept 4 bases outside the gene matches. The CDR3 spans 14 residues. Per the germline V gene, CDR1 is MDHEN and CDR2 is SYDVKM. For the CDR3, the DNA is TGTGCCAGCAGTTCACCGACAGGGAACTATGGCTACACCTTC. It codes for CASSSPTGNYGYTF.

The CDR3 DNA reads as TGTGCCAGCAGTAGTTACGGAGTCCCGGCCCCTCATGGCTACACCTTC. Translated: CASSSYGVPAPHGYTF. V usage is TRBV27 and J usage is TRBJ1-2; D ambiguous. Germline CDR1 reads MNHEY; CDR2 reads SMNVEV (reference sequence). The CDR3 contains 16 residues. The ends were cut back, 5 bases at V and 6 bases at J, with 22 bases in the middle.

The V gene is TRBV9, the J gene TRBJ1-1, with 7 positions matching TRBD1. The CDR3 runs to 16 residues. Germline CDR1 is SGDLS and CDR2 is YYNGEE. The trim removed 0 bases at V and 1 base at J, leaving 6 bases unmatched. CDR3 nucleotides: TGTGCCAGCAGCGTAGATTGGGACAGCTCGAACACTGAAGCTTTCTTT. Protein product: CASSVDWDSSNTEAFF.

The genes are TRBV4-1 and TRBJ1-6; D may be TRBD1 (5 bases). The CDR3 extends over 15 amino acids. The germline V and J ends were trimmed by 1 base and 7 bases, with 11 bases remaining between them. Germline V gene data show CDR1 as MGHRA and CDR2 as YSYEKL. The CDR3 DNA follows: TGCGCCAGCAGCCAAGCGGGACTCTGGAATTCACCCCTCCACTTT. The encoded protein is CASSQAGLWNSPLHF.

V gene TRBV10-1 combines with J gene TRBJ2-6; tentative D call: TRBD2 (6 bases). V was trimmed by 2 bases and J by 0 bases, leaving 23 bases between them. The CDR3 is 21 residues long. Germline-derived CDR1 and CDR2 are WNHNN and SYGVQD (reference sequence). CDR3 sequence: CASSEEGGTSQAHSGANVLTF. The CDR3 coding sequence is TGCGCCAGCAGTGAGGAGGGCGGGACCTCACAAGCCCACTCTGGGGCCAACGTCCTGACTTTC.

CDR3 in amino acids: CASSSTESQPQHF. CDR3 in DNA: TGTGCCAGCAGCTCGACTGAGAGTCAGCCCCAGCATTTT. The J gene is TRBJ1-5, the V gene TRBV11-2; D is undetermined. The length of the CDR3 is 13 residues. The V and J ends lost 4 bases and 6 bases respectively, with 10 bases between them. Looked up from germline, CDR1 is SGHAT and CDR2 is FQNNGV.

The CDR3 region is CASSLDRGPYGYTF. For the CDR3, the DNA is TGCGCCAGCAGCTTGGACAGGGGACCCTATGGCTACACCTTC. The chain recombines TRBV5-1 with TRBJ1-2; TRBD1 aligns across 7 bases. The V and J ends lost 0 bases and 4 bases, in that order; junction bases with no gene match: 3. Germline CDR1 is SGHRS and CDR2 is YFSETQ. This CDR3 is 14 amino acids long.

The gene calls are TRBV6-5 and TRBJ1-4, with D uncertain. CDR3 length equals 15 residues. V lost 0 bases and J lost 2, with 7 bases in between. CDR1 and CDR2 (germline): MNHEY, SVGAGI. CDR3 sequence: CASSYSTGTNEKLFF. CDR3 coding DNA: TGTGCCAGCAGTTACTCGACGGGGACTAATGAAAAACTGTTTTTT.

V gene TRBV14 combines with J gene TRBJ1-2; no clear D. Germline V gene data show CDR1 as SGHDN and CDR2 as FVKESK. CDR3 length: 16 amino acids. The germline V and J ends were trimmed by 2 bases and 1 base, with 14 bases remaining between them. The CDR3 coding sequence is TGTGCCAGCAGCCAATTCAAGGCAGGCTATAACTATGGCTACACCTTC. This translates into CASSQFKAGYNYGYTF.

V is TRBV7-9 and J is TRBJ1-1; D uncertain. This CDR3 spans 11 amino acids. The germline V gene encodes CDR1 SEHNR and CDR2 FQNEAQ (reference sequence). With 5 bases removed from V and 7 bases from J, the gap between germline ends came to 8 bases. Here the CDR3 DNA reads TGTGCCAGCAGCCGACTGGTTGAAGCTTTCTTT. Amino acids: CASSRLVEAFF.